The 6 T cell receptor beta chains in this list originate from one sample, sequenced in a study of cytomegalovirus exposure and HLA in healthy donors. PCR involved 60 Vbeta and 13 Jbeta primers. Measured with immunoSEQ multiplex PCR; TCRdb has only the in-frame clones, and not every one. The data show roughly 160,000 clones, with around 80% seen just once and approximately 2.4% held by the top ten. The sequenced sample consisted of PBMCs. These TCRs come from a male donor in good health and CMV-seronegative.

The V and J genes are TRBV20-1 and TRBJ2-7, with D possibly TRBD2 on 5 matching bases. V gave up 5 bases and J gave up 7 bases, with 12 bases separating them. The length of the CDR3 is 11 residues. Germline lookup yields CDR1 DFQATT and CDR2 SNEGSKA (reference sequence). The CDR3 loop reads CSAAVSGEQYF. CDR3 sequence (DNA): TGCAGTGCTGCTGTCTCGGGGGAGCAGTACTTC.

The rearrangement joins TRBV7-6 to TRBJ1-1; D ambiguous. The CDR3 is 14 amino acids. V was trimmed by 6 bases and J by 0 bases, leaving 11 bases between them. Germline assignment: CDR1 SGHVS and CDR2 FNYEAQ. As DNA, the CDR3 is TGTGCCAGCAGTCCTACCGGGTTGAACACTGAAGCTTTCTTT. Amino acids: CASSPTGLNTEAFF.

This clone was observed a few times. V usage is TRBV5-4 and J usage is TRBJ1-1; no clear D. CDR1 SGHNT and CDR2 YYREEE come from the germline V gene (reference sequence). V was shortened by 2 bases and J by 0 bases, with 8 bases between the two germline ends. The CDR3 contains 14 residues. CDR3 residues: CASSLNGMNTEAFF. The CDR3, as DNA: TGTGCCAGCAGCTTAAACGGGATGAACACTGAAGCTTTCTTT.

V usage is TRBV5-6 and J usage is TRBJ2-5; 9 bases align to TRBD1. Germline V lookup: CDR1 SGHDT, CDR2 YYEEEE. CDR3 length: 17 residues. V shed 10 bases, J shed 1 base, and the junction held 17 bases outside the gene matches. The CDR3 is CAAYQAGQGSLQETQYF. In nucleotides, the CDR3 is TGTGCCGCGTATCAGGCGGGACAGGGTTCCCTCCAAGAGACCCAGTACTTC. Full variable domain (missing parts from reference TRBV5-6 and TRBJ2-5): DAGVTQSPTHLIKTRGQQVTLRCSPKSGHDTVSWYQQALGQGPQFIFQYYEEEERQRGNFPDRFSGHQFPNYSSELNVNALLLGDSALYLCAAYQAGQGSLQETQYFGPGTRLLVL.

The chain couples TRBV19 to TRBJ1-6, with D possibly TRBD1 on 6 matching bases. This CDR3 has 14 amino acids. Germline V CDR1 and CDR2: LNHDA, SQIVND (reference sequence). With 6 bases removed from V and 7 bases from J, the gap between germline ends came to 13 bases. The CDR3 DNA follows: TGTGCCAGTAGAAACAGGGTCAACAATTCACCCCTCCACTTT. Encoded protein: CASRNRVNNSPLHF.

The chain has TRBV7-2 and TRBJ1-2, with D possibly matching TRBD1 (5 bases). From germline, CDR1 is SGHTA and CDR2 FQGNSA. The CDR3 loop spans 15 amino acids. V lost 3 bases and J lost 0, with 11 bases in between. CDR3 DNA: TGTGCCAGCAGCTTGATGGACACCTCTAACTATGGCTACACCTTC. Amino acid sequence: CASSLMDTSNYGYTF.